The 6 T cell receptor beta chains presented below share a single source sample, sequenced in a study of blood T cell repertoires in COVID-19. Here immunoSEQ multiplex PCR was the method, and the copy in TCRdb shows in-frame clones only, minus some. The table has over 200,000 clones, 83% seen once. Sequenced material: peripheral blood. Every receptor here comes from a woman aged 30 to 39 with COVID-19, enrolled during active disease.

The rearrangement uses TRBV29-1 and TRBJ2-7; D unresolved. Per germline, CDR1 SQVTM and CDR2 ANQGSEA. Trimming left V 4 bases short and J 5 bases short, with 9 bases between. The CDR3 runs to 11 residues. Written as DNA, the CDR3 is TGCAGCGTTGGCGGAGCCCACGAGCAGTACTTC. Its translation: CSVGGAHEQYF.

The CDR3 nucleotides read TGCGCCAGCAGTAAAACAGGGACCATCGAGCAGTACTTC. It encodes CASSKTGTIEQYF. The V and J genes are TRBV4-3 and TRBJ2-7, with TRBD1 as a possible D gene (6 bases). V was shortened by 6 bases and J by 6 bases, with 15 bases between the two germline ends. There are 13 residues in the CDR3. CDR1 is LGHNA and CDR2 is YSLEER in the germline V gene.

The chain links TRBV13 to TRBJ1-6; TRBD1 aligns across 7 bases. CDR1 and CDR2 from the germline V gene are PRHDT and FYEKMQ (reference sequence). The CDR3 consists of 15 residues. The V gene end was trimmed by 3 bases and the J gene end by 5 bases; junction bases not matched to a gene: 4. CDR3 DNA: TGTGCCAGCAGCTTTAGGGACAGAAATAATTCACCCCTCCACTTT. Translation gives CASSFRDRNNSPLHF.

The chain recombines TRBV29-1 with TRBJ2-3, with TRBD2 matching over 8 bases. This CDR3 has 14 amino acids. V trimming: 8 bases; J trimming: 0 bases; junction bases outside the gene matches: 7. Germline assignment: CDR1 SQVTM and CDR2 ANQGSEA. The CDR3 spells CSSSSGGSTDTQYF. The CDR3 nucleotides are TGCAGCTCATCCAGCGGGGGTAGCACAGATACGCAGTATTTT.

The chain is built from TRBV5-1 and TRBJ1-1; D is unclear. The CDR3 sequence is 11 residues long. Trimming left V 4 bases short and J 3 bases short, with 4 bases between. Looked up from germline, CDR1 is SGHRS and CDR2 is YFSETQ. DNA for the CDR3: TGCGCCAGCAGCGCGGACACTGAAGCTTTCTTT. Protein: CASSADTEAFF.

The gene calls are TRBV3-1 (or the pseudogene TRBV3-2) and TRBJ2-5, with TRBD2 as a possible D gene (7 bases). Germline V gene data show CDR1 as LGHDT and CDR2 as YNNKEL (reference sequence). V lost 1 base, J lost 9 bases, and 18 bases lay in between. This CDR3 has 15 residues. Here the CDR3 DNA reads TGTGCCAGCAGCCAAGGACTAGGGGGGGTTGGGGCCCAGTACTTC. The encoded protein is CASSQGLGGVGAQYF.